The source of this T cell receptor (beta chain) is a study of neurological immune-mediated disorders. TCRdb processed the 5' RACE reads anew with MiXCR; each CDR3 protein has one entry. The table lists about 45,000 distinct CDR3 sequences, approximately 13% of them singletons. Time point of the sample: longitudinal time-point 3. CDR1 SGHRS and CDR2 YFSETQ come from the germline V gene. CDR3 length equals 14 residues. Trimming cost V 1 base and J 4 bases, with 12 bases left between them. In its sample, this clonotype was seen many times. The chain couples TRBV5-1 to TRBJ2-7, with D tentatively TRBD2 (6 bases). Sequencing was carried out using PBMCs. This TCR was recovered from a man aged 30 to 45 in good health. The CDR3 region is CASSLFSSEYEQYF. The DNA of the CDR3 is TGCGCCAGCAGCTTGTTTTCTAGCGAGTACGAGCAGTACTTC.